The 18 T cell receptor beta chains reported below all come from one sample, sequenced in a study of T-cell reconstitution after alpha-beta-depleted transplantation in children (dated by TCRdb to between 2015 and 2016). Interpreted using the paper, the treatment or condition label stands for: allogeneic hematopoietic cell transplantation with graft depleted of TCRalphabeta T cells and CD19 B cells. Library preparation employed PCR. The sequencing machine was an Illumina HiSeq 2500. Molecular barcoding was employed in the preparation of TCR libraries, with unique molecular identifiers being used to normalize TCRbeta repertoire quantification. TCRdb applied fastp at Q25 and MiXCR to the public reads, then kept only in-frame beta chains. Rows are unified per CDR3 protein, each entry keeping the most common DNA and genes. The table for this sample lists just over 950,000 distinct CDR3 sequences; roughly 29% of them were counted only once. Clones ranked in the top ten supply 25% to 35% of the sample.

The sample in question was PBMCs, mostly from graft donor cells, obtained 360 days after TCRalphabeta/CD19-depleted stem cell transplant. Receptor source: a boy under two years old who had a stem cell transplant for SCID, so the T cells may come from the graft donor.

This clonotype was seen a few times. The chain carries TRBV10-3 and TRBJ2-2, with TRBD1 matching over 9 bases. Germline V gives CDR1 ENHRY, CDR2 SYGVKD. V shed 4 bases, J shed 5 bases, and the junction held 11 bases outside the gene matches. This CDR3 region has 17 residues. The CDR3: CAISAGSGTGRTGELFF. The CDR3 nucleotides read TGTGCCATCAGTGCGGGCTCTGGGACAGGGCGAACCGGGGAGCTGTTTTTT.

This clonotype was seen a few times. CDR3: CASSGFQGAHTEAFF. DNA of the CDR3: TGTGCCAGCAGTGGATTCCAGGGGGCCCACACTGAAGCTTTCTTT. The J gene is TRBJ1-1, the V gene TRBV6-1; TRBD1 matches at 8 bases. V lost 4 bases to trimming and J lost 3 bases; unmatched junction nucleotides: 7. The CDR3 is made up of 15 amino acids. Looked up from germline, CDR1 is MNHNS and CDR2 is SASEGT.

This clonotype was observed a few times. The chain joins TRBV4-2 to TRBJ1-4; D remains unclear. The germline CDR1 and CDR2 sequences are LGHNA and YNFKEQ. This CDR3 has 14 residues. Between the trimmed V and J ends, which lost 1 base and 8 bases, there was a span of 11 bases. CDR3 sequence: CASSQVYGSEKLFF. The CDR3 nucleotides are TGTGCCAGCAGCCAAGTTTACGGGAGCGAAAAACTGTTTTTT.

This clonotype was observed a few times. The rearrangement joins TRBV11-2 to TRBJ2-4; 8 nucleotides align to TRBD2. V was pared by 6 bases and J by 8 bases, with 12 bases of the junction left unmatched. This CDR3 is 15 amino acids long. Looked up from germline, CDR1 is SGHAT and CDR2 is FQNNGV. CDR3: CASSPTSGTRDIQYF. CDR3 DNA sequence: TGTGCCAGCAGTCCCACATCCGGGACTAGGGACATTCAGTACTTC. The complete variable domain, with remaining parts taken from reference TRBV11-2 and TRBJ2-4, reads EAGVAQSPRYKIIEKRQSVAFWCNPISGHATLYWYQQILGQGPKLLIQFQNNGVVDDSQLPKDRFSAERLKGVDSTLKIQPAKLEDSAVYLCASSPTSGTRDIQYFGAGTRLSVL.

The chain recombines TRBV5-1 with TRBJ2-7, with D unclear. Germline V lookup: CDR1 SGHRS, CDR2 YFSETQ. Between the trimmed V and J ends, which lost 0 bases and 0 bases, there was a span of 10 bases. The CDR3 has 15 residues. DNA of the CDR3: TGCGCCAGCAGCTTGGCCAAGGGTTACTCCTACGAGCAGTACTTC. Translated: CASSLAKGYSYEQYF.

This clonotype was counted between two and nine times. The chain combines TRBV4-2 with TRBJ1-1, with 11 positions matching TRBD1. The CDR3 is made up of 17 amino acids. Germline loops: CDR1 LGHNA, CDR2 YNFKEQ. V was pared by 1 base and J by 4 bases, with 8 bases of the junction left unmatched. This CDR3 reads CASSQAVGQGGPTEAFF. CDR3 in DNA: TGTGCCAGCAGCCAAGCTGTGGGACAGGGGGGGCCCACTGAAGCTTTCTTT.

This clonotype was observed a handful of times. The chain is built from TRBV7-2 and TRBJ2-3, with D hard to call. This CDR3 has 14 residues. V was trimmed by 4 bases and J by 4 bases, leaving 12 bases between them. Germline CDR1 is SGHTA and CDR2 is FQGNSA. The CDR3 DNA reads TGTGCCAGCAGCTCGACATATAAGGCAGATACGCAGTATTTT. This sequence encodes CASSSTYKADTQYF.

This chain uses TRBV21-1 with TRBJ1-2; TRBD1 was called by the table and not checked on the DNA. TRBV21-1 is an annotated pseudogene. The CDR3 runs to 13 residues. Here the CDR3 reads CASSKRGTSGYTF. The CDR3 DNA reads as TGTGCCAGCAGCAAAAGGGGGACGTCCGGCTACACCTTC.

In its sample, this clonotype was seen a few times. The V and J genes are TRBV29-1 and TRBJ2-2; unclear D gene. Per germline, CDR1 SQVTM and CDR2 ANQGSEA. The V and J ends lost 7 bases and 5 bases respectively, with 26 bases between them. The length of the CDR3 is 17 residues. The CDR3 loop reads CSARLPTRSLGTGELFF. The CDR3 DNA reads TGCAGCGCCCGATTACCCACACGGAGTCTGGGGACCGGGGAGCTGTTTTTT.

In its sample, this clonotype was seen many times. CDR3 nucleotides: TGCAGTGCTAGAGATCTCCAGAGGACAGAGAGCACAGATACGCAGTATTTT. It is translated as CSARDLQRTESTDTQYF. This rearrangement joins TRBV20-1 to TRBJ2-3; the D gene is possibly TRBD1 (6 bases). The germline V gene encodes CDR1 DFQATT and CDR2 SNEGSKA (reference sequence). V lost 0 bases and J lost 0, with 16 bases in between. The CDR3 has 17 amino acids.

This clonotype was detected a few times. The chain links TRBV7-2 to TRBJ2-1, with D perhaps TRBD2 (7 bases). Per germline, CDR1 SGHTA and CDR2 FQGNSA. V dropped 5 bases and J dropped 7 bases, with 21 bases sitting between them. The CDR3 has 16 residues. The CDR3, as DNA: TGTGCCAGCAGCCCGAGGGGGGGGCAAAAAGATAATGAGCAGTTCTTC. Encoded protein: CASSPRGGQKDNEQFF.

The sample holds a few counts of this clonotype. The chain links TRBV28 to TRBJ2-5; no clear D gene. This CDR3 comprises 16 residues. V was clipped by 1 base and J by 2 bases, with 14 bases between them. Germline V gene lookup returns CDR1 MDHEN and CDR2 SYDVKM. CDR3: CASSLSPLGTQETQYF. The CDR3 coding sequence is TGTGCCAGCAGTTTATCCCCCCTAGGAACTCAAGAGACCCAGTACTTC.

This clonotype turned up a few times. The chain recombines TRBV4-2 with TRBJ2-3, with 9 bases lining up with TRBD2. The CDR3 runs 16 residues. Germline V gene sequence: CDR1 LGHNA, CDR2 YNFKEQ. With 0 bases clipped from V and 3 bases from J, the junction kept 4 bases outside the gene matches. CDR3 nucleotides: TGTGCCAGCAGCCAAGATGCGGGGGGGATAACAGATACGCAGTATTTT. Its translation: CASSQDAGGITDTQYF.

The chain combines TRBV5-1 with TRBJ2-5; D may correspond to TRBD1 or TRBD2 (6 bases each). The length of the CDR3 is 12 residues. Trimming took off 7 bases at V and 5 bases at J, with 12 bases between the two ends. Germline CDR1 reads SGHRS; CDR2 reads YFSETQ. Here the CDR3 reads CASSTGRETQYF. The CDR3 nucleotides are TGCGCCAGCTCAACAGGGAGGGAGACCCAGTACTTC. The whole variable domain, remainder taken from reference TRBV5-1 and TRBJ2-5, is KAGVTQTPRYLIKTRGQQVTLSCSPISGHRSVSWYQQTPGQGLQFLFEYFSETQRNKGNFPGRFSGRQFSNSRSEMNVSTLELGDSALYLCASSTGRETQYFGPGTRLLVL.

This chain links TRBV15 with TRBJ2-1; possibly TRBD2 for D (7 bases). The germline V and J ends were trimmed by 0 bases and 4 bases, with 16 bases remaining between them. CDR3 length: 17 amino acids. Germline lookup yields CDR1 LNHNV and CDR2 YYDKDF (reference sequence). Here the CDR3 DNA reads TGTGCCACCAGCAGAGATCAATGGGGGAGGGGGTACAATGAGCAGTTCTTC. Protein product: CATSRDQWGRGYNEQFF. Full variable domain (rest looked up from reference TRBV15 and TRBJ2-1): DAMVIQNPRYQVTQFGKPVTLSCSQTLNHNVMYWYQQKSSQAPKLLFHYYDKDFNNEADTPDNFQSRRPNTSFCFLDIRSPGLGDTAMYLCATSRDQWGRGYNEQFFGPGTRLTVL.

This chain connects TRBV12-3 or TRBV12-4 to TRBJ2-1; maybe TRBD2 (7 bases). CDR3 length equals 15 residues. V lost 5 bases and J 7 bases, leaving 18 bases between the germline ends. The CDR3 DNA reads as TGTGCCAGCAGTCCCGGGCGGGGGCCCCAGAATGAGCAGTTCTTC. Amino acid sequence: CASSPGRGPQNEQFF.

This clonotype has more than one count but fewer than ten. This chain uses TRBV12-3 or TRBV12-4 with TRBJ2-2; 8 bases are shared with TRBD1. This CDR3 is 15 amino acids long. V lost 6 bases and J lost 1; bases outside the gene matches: 4. Here the CDR3 reads CASSPGQENTGELFF. The CDR3 DNA reads TGTGCCAGCAGCCCGGGACAGGAGAACACCGGGGAGCTGTTTTTT.

The CDR3 nucleotides are TGCGCCAGCAGCCCCCTGACAGGGGGCTGGTACGAGCAGTACTTC. Its protein is CASSPLTGGWYEQYF. The V and J genes are TRBV5-1 and TRBJ2-7, with 10 bases fitting TRBD1. CDR3 length equals 15 residues. Germline V CDR1 and CDR2: SGHRS, YFSETQ. V lost 4 bases and J lost 4; bases outside the gene matches: 8.